Each of the 13 T cell receptor beta chains below was sequenced from the same sample in a study of blood T cells in healthy people across ages. Sample-barcoded 5' priming and a J-beta primer mix drove a second PCR of roughly 6 to 12 cycles. From the 5' RACE reads, TCRdb called clonotypes with MiXCR, one entry per CDR3 protein. The table lists roughly 1 million distinct CDR3 sequences, roughly 24% of them singletons. In addition, the sample was reused for a study of T cells of mothers and their children.

The source material was blood. The source is a girl aged 2 to 10 in good health.

The J gene is TRBJ2-1, the V gene TRBV29-1, with a weak D call TRBD2 (5 bases). The V and J ends lost 7 bases and 8 bases respectively, with 18 bases between them. From germline, CDR1 is SQVTM and CDR2 ANQGSEA. The CDR3 runs to 13 residues. The CDR3 loop is CSAEEGPSDEQFF. The CDR3, as DNA: TGCAGCGCCGAAGAGGGCCCATCTGATGAGCAGTTCTTC.

This clonotype was detected only a few times. The chain employs TRBV11-2 and TRBJ2-7; D is possibly TRBD2 (6 bases). Germline V gene data show CDR1 as SGHAT and CDR2 as FQNNGV. The CDR3 loop spans 13 amino acids. The germline V and J ends were trimmed by 7 bases and 6 bases, with 16 bases remaining between them. Written as DNA, the CDR3 is TGTGCCAGCACCCTGTACGGGGGAGGCGAGCAGTACTTC. Its translation is CASTLYGGGEQYF. The full variable domain, with the rest looked up from reference TRBV11-2 and TRBJ2-7, is EAGVAQSPRYKIIEKRQSVAFWCNPISGHATLYWYQQILGQGPKLLIQFQNNGVVDDSQLPKDRFSAERLKGVDSTLKIQPAKLEDSAVYLCASTLYGGGEQYFGPGTRLTVT.

The chain links TRBV6-2 or TRBV6-3 to TRBJ2-6; D might be TRBD2 (5 bases). In germline, CDR1 is MNHEY, CDR2 SVGEGT. The length of the CDR3 is 15 residues. The V and J ends lost 10 bases and 0 bases respectively, with 13 bases between them. The CDR3 sequence is CATWGDRSGANVLTF. The CDR3 nucleotides are TGTGCCACCTGGGGAGACCGCTCTGGGGCCAACGTCCTGACTTTC.

This clonotype was found a few times. The chain joins TRBV27 to TRBJ2-7, with unresolved D. The germline V and J ends were trimmed by 0 bases and 2 bases, with 14 bases remaining between them. Germline CDR1 is MNHEY and CDR2 is SMNVEV (reference sequence). The CDR3 runs to 16 residues. The CDR3 DNA follows: TGTGCCAGCAGTTTATCCGGCCTTATTAGTGCCTACGAGCAGTACTTC. Amino acids: CASSLSGLISAYEQYF.

This clonotype was counted only a few times. V usage is TRBV9 and J usage is TRBJ2-7, with 10 nucleotides matching TRBD2. The length of the CDR3 is 21 residues. J gave up 0 bases and V 0 bases, and 18 bases lay outside the gene matches. CDR1 and CDR2 (germline): SGDLS, YYNGEE. CDR3 sequence (DNA): TGTGCCAGCAGCGTAGGAATTGAGGGTAGCGGGGGGCCTGGATACTCCTACGAGCAGTACTTC. Translating it yields CASSVGIEGSGGPGYSYEQYF.

The V and J genes are TRBV7-9 and TRBJ2-7; tentatively, D is TRBD1 or TRBD2 (5 bases each). The V gene lost 5 bases and the J gene lost 7 bases, with 18 bases spanning the gap. The CDR3 runs to 14 residues. Germline V gives CDR1 SEHNR, CDR2 FQNEAQ (reference sequence). In nucleotides, the CDR3 is TGTGCCAGCAGCCCCCGGGACCCCAGAGGGGAGCAGTACTTC. Translating it yields CASSPRDPRGEQYF.

This clonotype appeared a few times. V usage is TRBV29-1 and J usage is TRBJ2-7; the D is unclear. The CDR3 sequence is 13 residues long. V lost 4 bases and J 2 bases, leaving 12 bases between the germline ends. Germline assignment: CDR1 SQVTM and CDR2 ANQGSEA. CDR3 residues: CSVGTLITYEQYF. Here the CDR3 DNA reads TGCAGCGTTGGGACCCTAATCACCTACGAGCAGTACTTC.

This clonotype was detected only a few times. V and J are TRBV4-1 and TRBJ1-2; D is possibly TRBD1 (6 bases). The CDR3 is made up of 15 amino acids. V was shortened by 0 bases and J by 4 bases, with 12 bases between the two germline ends. Germline lookup yields CDR1 MGHRA and CDR2 YSYEKL. CDR3 in DNA: TGCGCCAGCAGCCAAGATCCCGGACAGCTCTATGGCTACACCTTC. Protein: CASSQDPGQLYGYTF.

This chain links TRBV7-9 with TRBJ2-5; 7 bases line up with TRBD1. Germline CDR1 SEHNR, CDR2 FQNEAQ (reference sequence). The CDR3 runs 16 residues. After removal of 5 bases from V and 5 bases from J, the junction contained 14 bases not matched to a gene. CDR3: CASSAFLKGGLETQYF. The CDR3 DNA is TGTGCCAGCAGCGCATTTTTAAAAGGGGGCTTGGAGACCCAGTACTTC.

This clonotype was picked up many times. The rearrangement joins TRBV11-1 to TRBJ2-3; D is ambiguous. Trimming stripped 2 bases from V and 4 bases from J, with 7 bases between. The CDR3 loop spans 13 amino acids. In germline, CDR1 is SGHAT, CDR2 FQDESV (reference sequence). The CDR3 nucleotides read TGTGCCAGCAGCTTACGGGTCGCAGATACGCAGTATTTT. Translating it yields CASSLRVADTQYF.

This clonotype was detected only a few times. The gene calls are TRBV20-1 and TRBJ1-2; tentative D call: TRBD1 (5 bases). Germline CDR1 and CDR2: DFQATT and SNEGSKA (reference sequence). CDR3 length equals 14 residues. Trimming shortened V by 0 bases and J by 4 bases, and 12 bases separated the two germline ends. CDR3 in DNA: TGCAGTGCTAGAGATCTGGGGCTGGTCTATGGCTACACCTTC. Amino acid sequence: CSARDLGLVYGYTF.

V gene TRBV13 combines with J gene TRBJ2-4, with D unresolved. Trimming shortened V by 5 bases and J by 0 bases, and 8 bases separated the two germline ends. The CDR3 totals 14 residues. Germline CDR1 and CDR2: PRHDT and FYEKMQ (reference sequence). Here the CDR3 DNA reads TGTGCCAGCAGCGTTTGGCTAGCCAAAAACATTCAGTACTTC. The encoded protein is CASSVWLAKNIQYF.

The chain joins TRBV3-1 to TRBJ1-1; unclear D gene. The CDR3 loop spans 14 amino acids. Germline-derived CDR1 and CDR2 are LGHDT and YNNKEL (reference sequence). Between the trimmed V and J ends, which lost 2 bases and 4 bases, there was a span of 11 bases. The CDR3 DNA is TGTGCCAGCAGCCAATTTCGTGTGGGCACTGAAGCTTTCTTT. Translating it yields CASSQFRVGTEAFF.